The 26 T cell receptor beta chains reported below all come from one sample, sequenced in a study of cytomegalovirus exposure and HLA in healthy donors. Amplification used 60 Vbeta primers and 13 Jbeta primers. The data were produced by immunoSEQ multiplex PCR, yet TCRdb's version contains in-frame clones alone and is incomplete. The table records 95,000 to 150,000 clones, more than 70% of them present only once. The sample comprised PBMCs. The receptor set was obtained from a woman between 45 and 65 years old in good health and CMV-seropositive.

About this clone itself: This specimen includes other DNA sequences encoding the same CDR3. V is TRBV30 and J is TRBJ1-4; a possible D gene is TRBD1 (6 bases). The CDR3 contains 12 residues. From germline, CDR1 is GTSNPN and CDR2 SVGIG (reference sequence). V lost 2 bases and J lost 8, with 9 bases in between. The chain's CDR3 is CAWSITGEKLFF. CDR3 nucleotide sequence: TGTGCCTGGAGTATTACAGGGGAAAAACTGTTTTTT.

V is TRBV6-1 and J is TRBJ2-7; the match to TRBD1 covers 10 bases. This CDR3 spans 12 amino acids. Trimming removed 8 bases from V and 5 bases from J; junction bases left unmatched: 3. In germline, CDR1 is MNHNS, CDR2 SASEGT. Here the CDR3 reads CASDDRGHEQYF. The CDR3 DNA sequence: TGTGCCAGCGATGACAGGGGGCACGAGCAGTACTTC.

This chain connects TRBV4-1 to TRBJ1-2, with 12 nucleotides matching TRBD1. The J segment lost 7 bases and the V segment lost 1 base, leaving 7 bases of the junction unmatched. CDR1 and CDR2 from the germline V gene are MGHRA and YSYEKL. This CDR3 comprises 16 residues. DNA for the CDR3: TGCGCCAGCAGCCAAGTAGGGGGGGGACAGGGGGCTGGCTACACCTTC. Translated, it gives CASSQVGGGQGAGYTF.

The J gene is TRBJ2-1, the V gene TRBV19; the match to TRBD2 covers 15 bases. The V segment lost 4 bases and the J segment 2 bases; nucleotides outside the gene matches: 6. CDR3 length: 18 residues. CDR1 and CDR2 from the germline V gene are LNHDA and SQIVND (reference sequence). The CDR3 reads CASSRTSGRAGPYNEQFF. The CDR3 bases are TGTGCCAGTAGTAGGACTAGCGGGAGGGCAGGGCCCTACAATGAGCAGTTCTTC. Together with reference TRBV19 and TRBJ2-1, the CDR3 gives the full variable domain: DGGITQSPKYLFRKEGQNVTLSCEQNLNHDAMYWYRQDPGQGLRLIYYSQIVNDFQKGDIAEGYSVSREKKESFPLTVTSAQKNPTAFYLCASSRTSGRAGPYNEQFFGPGTRLTVL.

This clone was observed a handful of times. The chain employs TRBV27 and TRBJ2-5, with 11 bases that match TRBD2. The germline gives CDR1 MNHEY, CDR2 SMNVEV (reference sequence). There are 18 residues in the CDR3. V lost 5 bases, J lost 0 bases, and 11 bases stayed unmatched. The CDR3 reads CASSLGYGLAGYQETQYF. The CDR3 coding sequence is TGTGCCAGCAGTCTTGGGTATGGACTAGCGGGCTACCAAGAGACCCAGTACTTC.

The chain links TRBV4-3 to TRBJ2-2; 7 nucleotides match TRBD1. V was clipped by 4 bases and J by 5 bases; unmatched bases: 10. CDR3 size: 16 residues. The V gene's germline CDR1 is LGHNA and CDR2 YSLEER. The CDR3 coding sequence is TGCGCCAGCAGCCGAGACAGGGCGCAAAAAACCGGGGAGCTGTTTTTT. Translating gives CASSRDRAQKTGELFF.

J is TRBJ2-7 and V is TRBV18; 9 positions agree with TRBD1. CDR3 length: 17 residues. Germline loops: CDR1 KGHSH, CDR2 LQKENI. V shed 3 bases, J shed 5 bases, and the junction held 14 bases outside the gene matches. The DNA of the CDR3 is TGTGCCAGCTCACCGCCTAAAGCCCCGGGACAGGGTAACGAGCAGTACTTC. It codes for CASSPPKAPGQGNEQYF.

J is TRBJ1-2 and V is TRBV9; 7 nucleotides match TRBD1. Per the germline V gene, CDR1 is SGDLS and CDR2 is YYNGEE. The CDR3 spans 15 residues. Germline trimming cut 4 bases from V and 3 bases from J; bases unmatched to any gene: 9. The CDR3 nucleotides are TGTGCCAGCAGCCCCCACAGGGGATTAGACTATGGCTACACCTTC. It codes for CASSPHRGLDYGYTF. The full variable domain, rest sourced from reference TRBV9 and TRBJ1-2, is DSGVTQTPKHLITATGQRVTLRCSPRSGDLSVYWYQQSLDQGLQFLIQYYNGEERAKGNILERFSAQQFPDLHSELNLSSLELGDSALYFCASSPHRGLDYGYTFGSGTRLTVV.

The chain links TRBV28 to TRBJ1-2; no clear D gene. V dropped 4 bases and J dropped 4 bases, with 13 bases sitting between them. CDR3 size: 14 residues. Germline V gene data show CDR1 as MDHEN and CDR2 as SYDVKM. The chain's CDR3 is CASSYGDVGYGYTF. The CDR3 DNA follows: TGTGCCAGCAGTTACGGAGACGTAGGCTATGGCTACACCTTC.

The V gene is TRBV5-6, the J gene TRBJ1-3; D is perhaps TRBD1 (6 bases). This CDR3 spans 13 amino acids. Deletions cut 1 base from V and 7 bases from J, with 9 bases between. CDR1 and CDR2 from the germline V gene are SGHDT and YYEEEE. The CDR3 nucleotides read TGTGCCAGCAGCTTGACAGGGACCAACACCATATATTTT. This codes for CASSLTGTNTIYF.

This rearrangement joins TRBV2 to TRBJ1-5; D is possibly TRBD1 (5 bases). Trimming removed 4 bases from V and 0 bases from J, with 10 bases in between. CDR3 length equals 15 residues. Looked up from germline, CDR1 is SNHLY and CDR2 is FYNNEI. CDR3 sequence (DNA): TGTGCCAGCAGTGGACAGTCGTATAGCAATCAGCCCCAGCATTTT. It codes for CASSGQSYSNQPQHF. Full variable domain (outside the CDR3, taken from reference TRBV2 and TRBJ1-5): EPEVTQTPSHQVTQMGQEVILRCVPISNHLYFYWYRQILGQKVEFLVSFYNNEISEKSEIFDDQFSVERPDGSNFTLKIRSTKLEDSAMYFCASSGQSYSNQPQHFGDGTRLSIL.

This chain uses TRBV2 with TRBJ2-5, with TRBD1 as a possible D gene (6 bases). Germline V gene sequence: CDR1 SNHLY, CDR2 FYNNEI. The CDR3 length is 13 residues. Deletions cut 5 bases from V and 2 bases from J, with 9 bases between. The chain's CDR3 is CASSPGTQETQYF. The CDR3 bases are TGTGCCAGCAGTCCCGGGACACAAGAGACCCAGTACTTC.

The V call is TRBV19, the J call TRBJ1-1; 7 positions match TRBD1. The CDR3 spans 15 residues. The germline CDR1 and CDR2 sequences are LNHDA and SQIVND (reference sequence). The ends lost 3 bases at V and 1 base at J; junction bases unmatched: 5. The CDR3 DNA follows: TGTGCCAGTAGTATTCCCGGGACAGAGAACACTGAAGCTTTCTTT. This codes for CASSIPGTENTEAFF.

The rearrangement joins TRBV30 to TRBJ2-2; 9 bases match TRBD2. Germline CDR1 and CDR2: GTSNPN and SVGIG (reference sequence). V dropped 2 bases and J dropped 6; count of bases not matched to a gene: 7. CDR3 length: 15 residues. The CDR3 sequence: CAWSRLAGIPGELFF. Written as DNA, the CDR3 is TGTGCCTGGAGTAGGCTAGCGGGAATCCCCGGGGAGCTGTTTTTT.

This chain joins TRBV7-9 and TRBJ1-1, with a weak D call TRBD1 (5 bases). Germline CDR1 and CDR2: SEHNR and FQNEAQ (reference sequence). The CDR3 extends over 12 amino acids. V lost 5 bases and J 6 bases, leaving 10 bases between the germline ends. CDR3 nucleotides: TGTGCCAGCAGCCGACAGTATCCTGAAGCTTTCTTT. Amino acids: CASSRQYPEAFF.

This clone has a handful of counts. V gene TRBV13 combines with J gene TRBJ2-7; 11 bases fit TRBD2. The CDR3 has 14 residues. J was trimmed by 4 bases and V by 3 bases; bases with no gene match: 2. Looked up from germline, CDR1 is PRHDT and CDR2 is FYEKMQ (reference sequence). The chain's CDR3 is CASSLGLAAYEQYF. The CDR3 nucleotides read TGTGCCAGCAGCTTGGGACTAGCGGCTTACGAGCAGTACTTC.

This clone was counted only a few times. The genes are TRBV6-5 and TRBJ1-1; D ambiguous. CDR1 is MNHEY and CDR2 is SVGAGI in the germline V gene. The CDR3 is made up of 12 amino acids. Trimming left V 6 bases short and J 5 bases short, with 10 bases between. CDR3 bases: TGTGCCAGCAGACGAGAGAGGACTGAAGCTTTCTTT. Protein: CASRRERTEAFF.

This chain joins TRBV5-1 and TRBJ1-1; no reliable D call. Trimming pared 8 bases from V and 6 bases from J, leaving 17 bases between. The CDR3 spans 13 residues. The germline V gene encodes CDR1 SGHRS and CDR2 YFSETQ. CDR3 nucleotides: TGCGCCAGTGGAACGGGGAGTCTGGCTGAAGCTTTCTTT. Its translation is CASGTGSLAEAFF.

This rearrangement joins TRBV4-3 to TRBJ2-1; 9 positions agree with TRBD2. The CDR3 contains 15 residues. The germline CDR1 and CDR2 sequences are LGHNA and YSLEER. V was clipped by 0 bases and J by 4 bases; unmatched bases: 1. The CDR3 loop reads CASSQELAGYNEQFF. CDR3 DNA sequence: TGCGCCAGCAGCCAAGAGCTAGCGGGGTACAATGAGCAGTTCTTC.

This CDR3 reads CASSSTGSQYF. CDR3 nucleotides: TGTGCCAGCAGCTCGACGGGATCGCAGTATTTT. The chain combines TRBV7-2 with TRBJ2-3; D is possibly TRBD2 (5 bases). CDR1 is SGHTA, CDR2 FQGNSA, per germline. V shed 4 bases and J shed 10 bases, with 9 bases lying between them. This CDR3 spans 11 amino acids.

This sequence joins TRBV5-4 and TRBJ2-3; D is possibly TRBD2 (5 bases). Germline CDR1 and CDR2: SGHNT and YYREEE (reference sequence). The CDR3 is 13 residues long. With 2 bases removed from V and 4 bases from J, the gap between germline ends came to 8 bases. The CDR3 DNA reads TGTGCCAGCAGCTTTAGCGAGCCAGATACGCAGTATTTT. As protein: CASSFSEPDTQYF. The full variable domain, its missing parts supplied by reference TRBV5-4 and TRBJ2-3, is ETGVTQSPTHLIKTRGQQVTLRCSSQSGHNTVSWYQQALGQGPQFIFQYYREEENGRGNFPPRFSGLQFPNYSSELNVNALELDDSALYLCASSFSEPDTQYFGPGTRLTVL.

This sequence joins TRBV5-1 and TRBJ2-5, with D perhaps matching TRBD2 (5 bases). The CDR3 is 15 amino acids. The germline V and J ends were trimmed by 4 bases and 0 bases, with 13 bases remaining between them. CDR1 SGHRS and CDR2 YFSETQ come from the germline V gene. CDR3 loop: CASSPPHGDQETQYF. Written as DNA, the CDR3 is TGCGCCAGCAGCCCTCCTCACGGGGACCAAGAGACCCAGTACTTC.

The rearrangement joins TRBV5-4 to TRBJ2-1, with D possibly matching TRBD2 (6 bases). Germline V gives CDR1 SGHNT, CDR2 YYREEE (reference sequence). V lost 1 base and J lost 9, with 14 bases in between. The CDR3 consists of 14 residues. The CDR3 DNA sequence: TGTGCCAGCAGCTTGTCCCAGGGAGGACCTGAGCAGTTCTTC. Protein product: CASSLSQGGPEQFF.

This clone was observed once. The V gene is TRBV5-4, the J gene TRBJ2-1; 8 positions agree with TRBD2. Trimming at V came to 4 bases and at J to 4 bases, leaving 16 bases not matched to a gene. The CDR3 sequence is 18 residues long. The V gene's germline CDR1 is SGHNT and CDR2 YYREEE (reference sequence). The CDR3 nucleotides are TGTGCCAGCAGCACCGCCCTCTCGGGGGGGCCGGGATACAATGAGCAGTTCTTC. This codes for CASSTALSGGPGYNEQFF.

The V and J genes are TRBV7-9 and TRBJ2-2; 10 bases agree with TRBD1. This CDR3 has 16 residues. The ends lost 6 bases at V and 5 bases at J; junction bases unmatched: 9. Germline-derived CDR1 and CDR2 are SEHNR and FQNEAQ (reference sequence). The CDR3 is CASRDEDRGGTGELFF. DNA of the CDR3: TGTGCCAGCAGGGACGAGGACAGGGGGGGAACCGGGGAGCTGTTTTTT.

The CDR3 DNA reads as TGTGCCAGTACGGGACTTATCGCCGCTGAAGCTTTCTTT. This sequence encodes CASTGLIAAEAFF. This chain links TRBV19 with TRBJ1-1; perhaps TRBD1 as D (5 bases). Trimming took 7 bases from V and 6 from J, leaving 15 bases between them. CDR3 length: 13 residues. From germline, CDR1 is LNHDA and CDR2 SQIVND (reference sequence).